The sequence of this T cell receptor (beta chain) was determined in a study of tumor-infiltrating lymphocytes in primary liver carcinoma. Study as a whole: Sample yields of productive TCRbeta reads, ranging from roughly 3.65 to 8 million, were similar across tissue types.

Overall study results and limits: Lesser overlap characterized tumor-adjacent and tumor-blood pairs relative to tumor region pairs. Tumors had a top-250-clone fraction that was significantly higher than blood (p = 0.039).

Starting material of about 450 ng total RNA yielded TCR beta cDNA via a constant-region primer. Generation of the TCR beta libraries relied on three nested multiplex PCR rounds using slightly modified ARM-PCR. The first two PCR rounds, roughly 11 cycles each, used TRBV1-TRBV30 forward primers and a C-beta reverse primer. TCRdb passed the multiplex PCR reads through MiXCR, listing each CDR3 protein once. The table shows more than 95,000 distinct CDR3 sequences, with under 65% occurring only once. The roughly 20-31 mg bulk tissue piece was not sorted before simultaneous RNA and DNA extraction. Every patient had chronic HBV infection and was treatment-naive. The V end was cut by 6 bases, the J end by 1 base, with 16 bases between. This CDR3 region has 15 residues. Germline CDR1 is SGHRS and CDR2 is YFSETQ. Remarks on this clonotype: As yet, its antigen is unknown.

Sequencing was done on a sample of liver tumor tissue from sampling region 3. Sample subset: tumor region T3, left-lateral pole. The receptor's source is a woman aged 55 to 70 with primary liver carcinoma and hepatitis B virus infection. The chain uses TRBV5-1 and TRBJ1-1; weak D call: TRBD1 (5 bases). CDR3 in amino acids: CASNYDPGANTEAFF. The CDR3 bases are TGCGCCAGCAACTACGACCCTGGGGCGAACACTGAAGCTTTCTTT.